The clone carrying this TCR beta chain came up a few times. What it recognizes is unknown. Arm-PCR with iRepertoire HTBI primers amplified the CDR3 regions for these TCR beta libraries. TCRdb passed the multiplex PCR reads through MiXCR, listing each CDR3 protein once. Of about 540,000 distinct CDR3 sequences listed, about 13% are singletons. The data derive from a study of regulatory T cells in long-lasting Graves disease. Study-level background: Antithyroid drugs had been taken under 3 months by newly diagnosed Graves' patients. Study-wide findings and caveats: Newly diagnosed disease favored TRBV20-1 and TRBJ2-1 over persistent disease.

Noted time point: newly diagnosed GD, antithyroid drugs for less than 3 months. The TCR library was made from RNA that had been extracted from PBMCs in TRIzol. CDR1 is SGHNT and CDR2 is YENEEA in the germline V gene. The CDR3 contains 20 residues. The ends lost 4 bases at V and 5 bases at J; junction bases unmatched: 17. Separately, the same data were catalogued under a study of T cells in Graves' hyperthyroidism and ophthalmopathy. This second report adds: A set of HTBI primers served as the primers for a first-round RT-PCR of the TCR CDR3. Most thyroid clonotypes expanded above 0.001 appeared in blood too.

The chain has TRBV11-3 and TRBJ2-3; 14 positions match TRBD2. This TCR was sampled from a man aged 30 to 45 with Graves disease. The material was peripheral blood mononuclear cells (PBMCs), obtained at new diagnosis, from a patient treated with antithyroid drugs. The CDR3, as DNA: TGTGCCAGCAGCTCACTCCCCCGACTAGCGGGAGGGCCAGAGAAAGATACGCAGTATTTT. It encodes CASSSLPRLAGGPEKDTQYF.